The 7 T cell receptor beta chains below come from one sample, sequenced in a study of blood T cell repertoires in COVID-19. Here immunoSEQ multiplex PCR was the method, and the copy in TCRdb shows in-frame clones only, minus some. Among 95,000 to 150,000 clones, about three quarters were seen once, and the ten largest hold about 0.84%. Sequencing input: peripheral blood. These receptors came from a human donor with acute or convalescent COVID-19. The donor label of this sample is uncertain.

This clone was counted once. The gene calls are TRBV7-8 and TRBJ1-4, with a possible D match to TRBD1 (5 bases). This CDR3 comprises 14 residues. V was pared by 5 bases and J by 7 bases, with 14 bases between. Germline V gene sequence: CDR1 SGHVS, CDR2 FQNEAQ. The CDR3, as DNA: TGTGCCAGCAGCACCTTGGGGCCTACTGAAAAACTGTTTTTT. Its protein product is CASSTLGPTEKLFF. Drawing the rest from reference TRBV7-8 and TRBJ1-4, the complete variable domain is GAGVSQSPRYKVAKRGQDVALRCDPISGHVSLFWYQQALGQGPEFLTYFQNEAQLDKSGLPSDRFFAERPEGSVSTLKIQRTQQEDSAVYLCASSTLGPTEKLFFGSGTQLSVL.

The CDR3, as DNA: TGCGCCAGCAGCTTGGATTGGCCCTACGAGCAGTACTTC. Its translation: CASSLDWPYEQYF. The J gene is TRBJ2-7, the V gene TRBV5-1; D remains unclear. The V end was cut by 0 bases, the J end by 2 bases, with 6 bases between. The CDR3 has 13 amino acids. Germline CDR1 reads SGHRS; CDR2 reads YFSETQ.

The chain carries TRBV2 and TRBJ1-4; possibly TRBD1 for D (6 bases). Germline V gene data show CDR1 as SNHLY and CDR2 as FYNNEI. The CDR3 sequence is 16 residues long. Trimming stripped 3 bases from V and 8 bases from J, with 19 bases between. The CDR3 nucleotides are TGTGCCAGCAGTGACACACAAGAGGGGGTACGGGAAAAACTGTTTTTT. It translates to CASSDTQEGVREKLFF.

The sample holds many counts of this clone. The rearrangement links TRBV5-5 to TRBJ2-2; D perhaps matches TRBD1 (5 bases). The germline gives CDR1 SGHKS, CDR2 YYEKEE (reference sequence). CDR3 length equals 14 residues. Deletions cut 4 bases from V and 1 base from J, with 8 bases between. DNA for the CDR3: TGTGCCAGCAGCCACACAGGGAACACCGGGGAGCTGTTTTTT. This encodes CASSHTGNTGELFF.

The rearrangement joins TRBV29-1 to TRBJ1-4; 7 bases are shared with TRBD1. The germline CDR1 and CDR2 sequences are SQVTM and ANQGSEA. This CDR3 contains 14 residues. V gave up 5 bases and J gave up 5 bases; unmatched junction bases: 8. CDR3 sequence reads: CSVFPTGANEKLFF. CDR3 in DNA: TGCAGCGTTTTCCCAACAGGGGCCAATGAAAAACTGTTTTTT.

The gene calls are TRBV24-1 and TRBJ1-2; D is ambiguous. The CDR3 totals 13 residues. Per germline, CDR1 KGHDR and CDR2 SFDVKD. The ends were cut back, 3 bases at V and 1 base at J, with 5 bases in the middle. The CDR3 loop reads CATSDPYNYGYTF. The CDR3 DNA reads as TGTGCCACCAGTGATCCGTATAACTATGGCTACACCTTC.

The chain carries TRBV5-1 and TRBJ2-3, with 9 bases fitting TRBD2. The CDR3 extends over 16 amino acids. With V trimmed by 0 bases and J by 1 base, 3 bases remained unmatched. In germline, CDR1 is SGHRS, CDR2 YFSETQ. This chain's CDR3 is CASSLDGGGGTDTQYF. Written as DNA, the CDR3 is TGCGCCAGCAGCTTGGATGGCGGGGGGGGCACAGATACGCAGTATTTT.